Listed below are T cell receptor beta chains from one sample, sequenced in a study of OX40 agonist ivuxolimab in advanced cancers. The assay was immunoSEQ multiplex PCR, and TCRdb's table has in-frame clones only and misses some. This sample yields roughly 86,000 clones, of which around 90% are seen a single time; around 1.1% belongs to the top ten. This specimen consisted of CD4+ or CD8+ T cells sorted from blood, obtained in a trial of the OX40 agonist ivuxolimab. These receptors came from an adult with an advanced solid tumor such as melanoma, head and neck, liver or kidney cancer. The CDR3 runs from the conserved cysteine through the conserved F or W. The D gene is left open where the match is weak. Clone size is stated in some rows and not others, as once, few, many or a class when expanded.

D gene,V gene,clone size,J gene,CDR3 protein,CDR3 DNA
NA,TRBV4-1,NA,TRBJ2-2,CASSQESVNTGELFF,TGCGCCAGCAGCCAAGAGTCCGTGAACACCGGGGAGCTGTTTTTT
NA,TRBV29-1,NA,TRBJ1-1,CSVKGTEAFF,TGCAGCGTTAAGGGGACTGAAGCTTTCTTT
TRBD2,TRBV18,NA,TRBJ2-7,CASSPTSVPQYEQYF,TGTGCCAGCTCACCTACTAGCGTTCCCCAATACGAGCAGTACTTC
NA,TRBV5-4,NA,TRBJ2-7,CASSLAQGFVEQYF,TGTGCCAGCAGCTTAGCACAGGGTTTCGTCGAGCAGTACTTC
TRBD2,TRBV5-1,NA,TRBJ2-7,CASSKGTSGSYEQYF,TGCGCCAGCAGCAAAGGGACTAGCGGCTCCTACGAGCAGTACTTC
NA,TRBV5-1,NA,TRBJ1-1,CASSSTNGQNTEAFF,TGCGCCAGCAGCTCGACGAATGGACAGAACACTGAAGCTTTCTTT
TRBD1,TRBV11-2,NA,TRBJ2-5,CATGQGEETQYF,TGTGCCACGGGACAGGGGGAAGAGACCCAGTACTTC
TRBD2,TRBV7-9,once,TRBJ2-1,CASSPTSGSGSEQFF,TGTGCCAGCAGCCCGACTAGCGGGAGTGGTAGTGAGCAGTTCTTC
NA,TRBV7-2,NA,TRBJ1-1,CASSLMSVPNTEAFF,TGTGCCAGCAGCTTAATGTCTGTACCGAACACTGAAGCTTTCTTT
TRBD1,TRBV2,few,TRBJ1-2,CASSQGASYTF,TGTGCCAGCAGTCAGGGGGCCTCCTACACCTTC
NA,TRBV30,NA,TRBJ2-4,CAWSVGLAAKNIQYF,TGTGCCTGGAGTGTGGGGCTCGCGGCCAAAAACATTCAGTACTTC
TRBD1,TRBV28,NA,TRBJ1-1,CASSSTGGYTEAFF,TGTGCCAGCAGTTCGACAGGGGGATACACTGAAGCTTTCTTT
TRBD1,TRBV6-6,NA,TRBJ2-7,CASSLDRGYEQYF,TGTGCCAGCAGCCTAGACAGGGGGTACGAGCAGTACTTC
NA,TRBV5-5,NA,TRBJ2-1,CASSRKGPGPDEQFF,TGTGCCAGCAGCCGTAAGGGACCGGGTCCGGATGAGCAGTTCTTC